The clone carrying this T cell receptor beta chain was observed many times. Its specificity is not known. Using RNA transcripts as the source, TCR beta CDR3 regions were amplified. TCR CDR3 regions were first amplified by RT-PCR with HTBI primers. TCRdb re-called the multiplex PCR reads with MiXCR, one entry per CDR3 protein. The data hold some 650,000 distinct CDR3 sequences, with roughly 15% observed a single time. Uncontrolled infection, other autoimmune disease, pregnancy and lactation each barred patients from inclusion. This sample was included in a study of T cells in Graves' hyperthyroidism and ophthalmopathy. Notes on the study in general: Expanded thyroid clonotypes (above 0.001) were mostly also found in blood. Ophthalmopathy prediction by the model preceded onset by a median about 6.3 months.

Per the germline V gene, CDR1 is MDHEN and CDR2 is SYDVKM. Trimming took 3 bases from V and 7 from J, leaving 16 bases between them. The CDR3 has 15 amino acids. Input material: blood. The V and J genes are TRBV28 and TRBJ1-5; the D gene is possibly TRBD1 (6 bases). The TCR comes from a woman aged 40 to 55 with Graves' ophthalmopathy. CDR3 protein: CASSFFAGVRQPQHF. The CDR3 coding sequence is TGTGCCAGCAGTTTTTTTGCAGGGGTAAGACAGCCCCAGCATTTT. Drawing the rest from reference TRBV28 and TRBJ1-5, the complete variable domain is DVKVTQSSRYLVKRTGEKVFLECVQDMDHENMFWYRQDPGLGLRLIYFSYDVKMKEKGDIPEGYSVSREKKERFSLILESASTNQTSMYLCASSFFAGVRQPQHFGDGTRLSIL.